One sample yielded the 20 T cell receptor beta chains listed below, sequenced in a study of blood T cell repertoires in COVID-19. Here immunoSEQ multiplex PCR was the method, and the copy in TCRdb shows in-frame clones only, minus some. Seen here are some 320,000 clones, over 85% observed once, and the top ten hold around 2.5%. The sequenced material came from PBMCs or T cells enriched from blood (not recorded which). Receptor source: a man aged 60 to 69 who had recovered from COVID-19.

As to this clone: At one boundary the junction diverges from the germline segment, which might be a read error. The chain recombines TRBV7-7 with TRBJ2-3; 7 bases agree with TRBD1. The CDR3 length is 14 residues. Per the germline V gene, CDR1 is SSHAT and CDR2 is FNYEAQ (reference sequence). The CDR3 sequence: CASSYRTGPDTQYF. CDR3 DNA: TGTGCTAGCAGTTACCGGACAGGTCCAGATACGCAGTATTTT.

The gene calls are TRBV3-1 (or the pseudogene TRBV3-2) and TRBJ2-1; tentatively, D is TRBD1 (6 bases). The CDR3 is 18 amino acids. The V end lost 0 bases, the J end lost 0 bases, and 15 bases lay between the germline ends. Germline assignment: CDR1 LGHDT and CDR2 YNNKEL (reference sequence). In nucleotides, the CDR3 is TGTGCCAGCAGCCAAGAACGGGACATCCCGAGCTCCTACAATGAGCAGTTCTTC. This translates into CASSQERDIPSSYNEQFF.

The V gene is TRBV24-1, the J gene TRBJ2-3; 7 nucleotides align to TRBD1. From germline, CDR1 is KGHDR and CDR2 SFDVKD. Germline trimming cut 3 bases from V and 3 bases from J; bases unmatched to any gene: 8. The CDR3 has 16 amino acids. The CDR3 is CATSDQGDRVTDTQYF. The DNA for the CDR3 is TGTGCCACCAGTGATCAGGGGGACAGAGTAACAGATACGCAGTATTTT.

This chain joins TRBV6-6 and TRBJ2-5; TRBD2 matches at 8 bases. The CDR3 runs to 14 residues. The V segment lost 7 bases and the J segment 1 base; nucleotides outside the gene matches: 5. The germline CDR1 and CDR2 sequences are MNHNY and SVGAGI (reference sequence). The CDR3: CASMSGGIQETQYF. CDR3 bases: TGTGCCAGCATGAGCGGGGGAATCCAAGAGACCCAGTACTTC.

The chain combines TRBV4-1 with TRBJ2-1, with D unresolved. The CDR3 sequence is 17 residues long. The germline gives CDR1 MGHRA, CDR2 YSYEKL. Trimming stripped 3 bases from V and 0 bases from J, with 15 bases between. DNA for the CDR3: TGCGCCAGCAGCCAGATATTGACTGGAGTCTCCTACAATGAGCAGTTCTTC. It translates to CASSQILTGVSYNEQFF.

This chain uses TRBV7-2 with TRBJ2-3; perhaps TRBD2 as D (5 bases). Germline CDR1 and CDR2: SGHTA and FQGNSA. This CDR3 region has 16 residues. Trimming took off 1 base at V and 0 bases at J, with 11 bases between the two ends. CDR3 sequence reads: CASSLDPLGSTDTQYF. CDR3 in DNA: TGTGCCAGCAGCTTAGACCCACTAGGGAGCACAGATACGCAGTATTTT.

The chain links TRBV6-5 to TRBJ1-1; D gene ambiguous. There are 13 residues in the CDR3. CDR1 is MNHEY, CDR2 SVGAGI, per germline. V lost 6 bases to trimming and J lost 10 bases, with 18 bases between them. The CDR3 loop is CASRIIRGSAAFF. CDR3 bases: TGTGCCAGCAGAATAATACGGGGATCGGCAGCTTTCTTT.

The chain couples TRBV10-1 to TRBJ1-1; D uncertain. Trimming cost V 7 bases and J 0 bases, with 18 bases left between them. This CDR3 spans 16 amino acids. CDR1 and CDR2 from the germline V gene are WNHNN and SYGVQD (reference sequence). In DNA, the CDR3 is TGCGCCAGCACCAGACCCTCGTGGCGGATGAACACTGAAGCTTTCTTT. Its translation is CASTRPSWRMNTEAFF.

V gene TRBV7-2 combines with J gene TRBJ2-4, with 9 bases matching TRBD1. Germline values: CDR1 SGHTA, CDR2 FQGNSA. Trimming cost V 0 bases and J 1 base; bases outside gene matches: 13. This CDR3 is 20 amino acids long. The CDR3 protein is CASSLARPGTGTEAKNIQYF. CDR3 sequence (DNA): TGTGCCAGCAGCTTAGCCCGTCCCGGGACAGGGACCGAGGCCAAAAACATTCAGTACTTC.

This rearrangement joins TRBV7-2 to TRBJ2-2, with D unclear. There are 15 residues in the CDR3. Germline V CDR1 and CDR2: SGHTA, FQGNSA. V shed 0 bases and J shed 1 base, with 6 bases lying between them. The CDR3 nucleotides read TGTGCCAGCAGCTTAGCATCAGGGAACACCGGGGAGCTGTTTTTT. Residues: CASSLASGNTGELFF.

V is TRBV24-1 and J is TRBJ1-1; D is undetermined. There are 13 residues in the CDR3. Looked up from germline, CDR1 is KGHDR and CDR2 is SFDVKD. The germline V and J ends were trimmed by 7 bases and 4 bases, with 12 bases remaining between them. The CDR3 is CATRDPGGTEAFF. DNA for the CDR3: TGTGCCACCAGGGATCCCGGTGGCACTGAAGCTTTCTTT.

V is TRBV6-5 and J is TRBJ1-1; no clear D. Trimming left V 6 bases short and J 5 bases short, with 16 bases between. The CDR3 contains 14 residues. Germline V gives CDR1 MNHEY, CDR2 SVGAGI. The CDR3 loop is CASSLDTSRTEAFF. Here the CDR3 DNA reads TGTGCCAGCAGCTTAGACACGAGTCGAACTGAAGCTTTCTTT.

CDR3 nucleotides: TGTGCCAGCAGGCGAAACAGGGGGAGGGGTGAAAAACTGTTTTTT. Protein: CASRRNRGRGEKLFF. V and J are TRBV6-5 and TRBJ1-4, with TRBD1 identical over 8 bases. There are 15 residues in the CDR3. With V trimmed by 6 bases and J by 7 bases, 10 bases remained unmatched. Germline assignment: CDR1 MNHEY and CDR2 SVGAGI.

The genes are TRBV4-2 and TRBJ1-1; perhaps TRBD1 as D (5 bases). Germline V gene sequence: CDR1 LGHNA, CDR2 YNFKEQ. The CDR3 sequence is 15 residues long. V lost 4 bases, J lost 4 bases, and 16 bases lay in between. The CDR3 protein is CASSPRPAGPTEAFF. The CDR3 DNA sequence: TGTGCCAGCAGCCCCCGGCCGGCAGGGCCCACTGAAGCTTTCTTT.

The J gene is TRBJ1-1, the V gene TRBV19; 7 nucleotides match TRBD1. V lost 4 bases to trimming and J lost 6 bases; unmatched junction nucleotides: 11. This CDR3 comprises 15 residues. Germline V lookup: CDR1 LNHDA, CDR2 SQIVND (reference sequence). CDR3 nucleotide sequence: TGTGCCAGTAGTAAAGGAGGACAGGCGGTTGCTGAAGCTTTCTTT. Its protein product is CASSKGGQAVAEAFF.

The rearrangement links TRBV4-2 to TRBJ2-5, with 7 bases lining up with TRBD2. V dropped 1 base and J dropped 2; count of bases not matched to a gene: 4. The CDR3 covers 15 residues. From germline, CDR1 is LGHNA and CDR2 YNFKEQ. This chain's CDR3 is CASSQGTSEQETQYF. The CDR3 DNA is TGTGCCAGCAGCCAAGGGACTAGTGAACAAGAGACCCAGTACTTC.

The chain uses TRBV28 and TRBJ2-5; perhaps TRBD1 as D (6 bases). The CDR3 runs to 15 residues. V was pared by 6 bases and J by 1 base, with 15 bases between. Per germline, CDR1 MDHEN and CDR2 SYDVKM. Here the CDR3 reads CASSQWTDSQETQYF. CDR3 nucleotides: TGTGCCAGCAGCCAATGGACAGACTCCCAAGAGACCCAGTACTTC. The whole variable domain, remainder taken from reference TRBV28 and TRBJ2-5, is DVKVTQSSRYLVKRTGEKVFLECVQDMDHENMFWYRQDPGLGLRLIYFSYDVKMKEKGDIPEGYSVSREKKERFSLILESASTNQTSMYLCASSQWTDSQETQYFGPGTRLLVL.

The V call is TRBV6-2 or TRBV6-3, the J call TRBJ2-5; 9 nucleotides align to TRBD2. Losses at the gene ends were 0 bases for V and 4 bases for J; bases not matched to a gene: 6. The CDR3 totals 16 residues. Germline-derived CDR1 and CDR2 are MNHEY and SVGEGT. For the CDR3, the DNA is TGTGCCAGCAGTTACTCGGTAGCGGGAGTTGCAGAGACCCAGTACTTC. Encoded protein: CASSYSVAGVAETQYF.

The chain employs TRBV7-9 and TRBJ2-7; the D gene is possibly TRBD1 (6 bases). CDR1 SEHNR and CDR2 FQNEAQ come from the germline V gene (reference sequence). The V gene lost 8 bases and the J gene lost 3 bases, with 29 bases spanning the gap. The length of the CDR3 is 18 residues. The CDR3 DNA reads TGTGCCAGCCGCCCCAGGGGAATGACGGGGAACCTCAACTACGAGCAGTACTTC. Its translation: CASRPRGMTGNLNYEQYF.

The chain carries TRBV5-5 and TRBJ2-3, with TRBD1 matching 7 bases. This CDR3 region has 15 residues. Losses at the gene ends were 2 bases for V and 5 bases for J; bases not matched to a gene: 8. Germline V gene lookup returns CDR1 SGHKS and CDR2 YYEKEE (reference sequence). DNA for the CDR3: TGTGCCAGCAGCTTAATAGGGGGCGCCGGAGATACGCAGTATTTT. Amino acid sequence: CASSLIGGAGDTQYF.